This T cell receptor (beta chain) was identified in a study of identifying expanded T cells in peripheral blood. Broader study findings: Variance in clone template counts between approximately two-week samples significantly increased with total template count across all healthy donors. About 1.2 clones differed between technical replicates, versus around 15 and 18 over time.

A note on this clone: Antigen unknown.

Using immunoSEQ multiplex PCR, the repertoire was profiled, and TCRdb retains in-frame clones only, with some absent. This table has some 120,000 clones, 84% appearing once. V was shortened by 4 bases and J by 1 base, with 16 bases between the two germline ends. This CDR3 spans 16 amino acids. The germline V gene has CDR1 SGHAT and CDR2 FQNNGV. The sample taken for sequencing was blood. This chain joins TRBV11-2 and TRBJ1-1; D gene uncertain. This receptor was taken from a person between 18 and 75 years old in good health. The CDR3 spells CASSYMTDPPNTEAFF. For the CDR3, the DNA is TGTGCCAGCAGCTATATGACGGATCCGCCGAACACTGAAGCTTTCTTT.